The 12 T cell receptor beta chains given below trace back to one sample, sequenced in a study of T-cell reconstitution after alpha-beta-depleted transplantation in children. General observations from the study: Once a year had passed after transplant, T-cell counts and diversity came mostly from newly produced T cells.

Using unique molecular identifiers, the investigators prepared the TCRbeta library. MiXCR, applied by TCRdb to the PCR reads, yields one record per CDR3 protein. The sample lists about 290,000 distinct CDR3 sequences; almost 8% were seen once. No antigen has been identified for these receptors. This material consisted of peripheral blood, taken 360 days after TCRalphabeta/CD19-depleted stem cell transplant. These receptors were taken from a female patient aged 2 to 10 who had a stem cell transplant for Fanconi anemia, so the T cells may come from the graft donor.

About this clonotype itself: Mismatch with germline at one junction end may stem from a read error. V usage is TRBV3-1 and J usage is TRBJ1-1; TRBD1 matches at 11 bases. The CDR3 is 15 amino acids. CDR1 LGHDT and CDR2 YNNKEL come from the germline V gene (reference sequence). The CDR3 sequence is CACSKVGTGGTEAFF. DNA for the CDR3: TGTGCCTGCAGCAAAGTAGGGACAGGGGGGACTGAAGCTTTCTTT. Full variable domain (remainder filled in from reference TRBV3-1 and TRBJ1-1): DTAVSQTPKYLVTQMGNDKSIKCEQNLGHDTMYWYKQDSKKFLKIMFSYNNKELIINETVPNRFSPKSPDKAHLNLHINSLELGDSAVYFCACSKVGTGGTEAFFGQGTRLTVV.

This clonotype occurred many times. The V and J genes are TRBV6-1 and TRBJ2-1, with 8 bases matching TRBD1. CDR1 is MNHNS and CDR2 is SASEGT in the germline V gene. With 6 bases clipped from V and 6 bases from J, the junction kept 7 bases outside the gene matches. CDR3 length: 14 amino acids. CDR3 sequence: CASRGRTGINEQFF. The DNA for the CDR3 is TGTGCCAGCAGGGGGAGGACAGGGATCAATGAGCAGTTCTTC.

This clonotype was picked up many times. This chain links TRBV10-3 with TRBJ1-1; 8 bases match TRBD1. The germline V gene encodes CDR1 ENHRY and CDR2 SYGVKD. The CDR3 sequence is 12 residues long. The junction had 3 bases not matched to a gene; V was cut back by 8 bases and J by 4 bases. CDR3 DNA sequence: TGTGCCATCGGACAGGGCCCCACTGAAGCTTTCTTT. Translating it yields CAIGQGPTEAFF.

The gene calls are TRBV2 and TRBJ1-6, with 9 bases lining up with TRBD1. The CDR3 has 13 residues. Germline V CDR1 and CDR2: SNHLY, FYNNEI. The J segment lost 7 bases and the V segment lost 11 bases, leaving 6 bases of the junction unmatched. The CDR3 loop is CAARQGENSPLHF. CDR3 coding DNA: TGTGCCGCCCGACAGGGGGAAAATTCACCCCTCCACTTT.

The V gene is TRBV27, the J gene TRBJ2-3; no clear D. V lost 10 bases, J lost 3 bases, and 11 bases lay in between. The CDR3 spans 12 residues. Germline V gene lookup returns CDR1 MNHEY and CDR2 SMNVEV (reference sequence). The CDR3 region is CAIGRRTDTQYF. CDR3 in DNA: TGTGCCATCGGACGACGGACAGATACGCAGTATTTT.

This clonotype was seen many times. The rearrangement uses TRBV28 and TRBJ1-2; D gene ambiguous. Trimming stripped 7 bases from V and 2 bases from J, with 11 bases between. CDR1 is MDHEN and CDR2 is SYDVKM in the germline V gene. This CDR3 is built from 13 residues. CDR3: CASKTPGNYGYTF. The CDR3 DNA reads TGTGCCAGCAAAACCCCGGGGAACTATGGCTACACCTTC.

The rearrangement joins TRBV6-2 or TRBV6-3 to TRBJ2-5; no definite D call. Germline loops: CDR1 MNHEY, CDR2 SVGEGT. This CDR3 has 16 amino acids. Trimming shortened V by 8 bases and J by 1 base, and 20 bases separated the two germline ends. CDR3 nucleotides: TGTGCCAGCTTCCAACGTAGGGTGGGGATCCAAGAGACCCAGTACTTC. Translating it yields CASFQRRVGIQETQYF.

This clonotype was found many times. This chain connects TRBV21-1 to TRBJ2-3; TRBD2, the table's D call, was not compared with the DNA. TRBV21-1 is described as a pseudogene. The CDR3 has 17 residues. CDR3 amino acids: CASSKEALAGVPDTQYF. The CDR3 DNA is TGTGCCAGCAGCAAAGAGGCATTAGCGGGAGTCCCCGATACGCAGTATTTT.

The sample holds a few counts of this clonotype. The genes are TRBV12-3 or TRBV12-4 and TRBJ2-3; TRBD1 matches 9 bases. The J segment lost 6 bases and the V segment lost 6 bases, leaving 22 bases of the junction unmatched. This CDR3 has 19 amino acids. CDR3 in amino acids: CASRQTSRDRETGGDTQYF. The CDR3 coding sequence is TGTGCCAGCAGGCAAACATCCCGGGACAGGGAGACGGGAGGTGATACGCAGTATTTT.

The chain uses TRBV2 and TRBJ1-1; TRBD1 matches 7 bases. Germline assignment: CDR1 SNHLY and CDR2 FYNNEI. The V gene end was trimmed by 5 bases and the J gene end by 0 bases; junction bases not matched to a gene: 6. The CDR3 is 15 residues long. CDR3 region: CASSSPGTVNTEAFF. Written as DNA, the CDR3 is TGTGCCAGCAGTTCACCCGGGACAGTGAACACTGAAGCTTTCTTT.

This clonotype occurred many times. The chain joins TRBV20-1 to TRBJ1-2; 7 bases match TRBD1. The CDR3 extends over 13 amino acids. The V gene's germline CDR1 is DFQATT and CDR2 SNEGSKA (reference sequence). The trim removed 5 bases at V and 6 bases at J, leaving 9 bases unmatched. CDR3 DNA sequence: TGCAGTGCTCAAATGACAGGGTCGGATGGCTACACCTTC. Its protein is CSAQMTGSDGYTF.

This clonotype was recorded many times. Here the CDR3 reads CASSPEGDEAFF. The CDR3, as DNA: TGTGCCAGCTCACCCGAGGGGGACGAAGCTTTCTTT. The rearrangement links TRBV18 to TRBJ1-1; the D gene is possibly TRBD1 (6 bases). Germline CDR1 and CDR2: KGHSH and LQKENI. CDR3 length: 12 amino acids. V gave up 3 bases and J gave up 8 bases, with 10 bases separating them. Full variable domain (remainder filled in from reference TRBV18 and TRBJ1-1): NAGVMQNPRHLVRRRGQEARLRCSPMKGHSHVYWYRQLPEEGLKFMVYLQKENIIDESGMPKERFSAEFPKEGPSILRIQQVVRGDSAAYFCASSPEGDEAFFGQGTRLTVV.